This T cell receptor (beta chain) was retrieved from a study of CD8+CD57+ T cells in acquired aplastic anemia. A word on this clonotype: Its target is not known.

All patients picked for sequencing had shown, by flow cytometry, an expansion of CD8+CD57+ cells. When blood sampling took place, the patients had received no therapy. The study, taken as a whole, reports: CD8+ Simpson's diversity showed no significant patient-control difference.

CDR3 and TCR beta VDJ profiling relied on genomic DNA as the template. MiXCR, run by TCRdb on the reads, gives a single entry per CDR3 protein. The table shows about 190,000 distinct CDR3 sequences, with approximately 48% occurring only once. The ends were cut back, 7 bases at V and 0 bases at J, with 15 bases in the middle. CDR3 length: 14 residues. Germline CDR1 is SQVTM and CDR2 is ANQGSEA. This clonotype was obtained from a human donor with aplastic anemia. Sequencing used sorted CD4+, CD8+, or CD8+CD57+ T cells (not recorded which) from PBMCs. The rearrangement uses TRBV29-1 and TRBJ1-1; D is unresolved. CDR3 coding DNA: TGCAGCGGGTCCTACAGCGCGATGAACACTGAAGCTTTCTTT. This sequence encodes CSGSYSAMNTEAFF.